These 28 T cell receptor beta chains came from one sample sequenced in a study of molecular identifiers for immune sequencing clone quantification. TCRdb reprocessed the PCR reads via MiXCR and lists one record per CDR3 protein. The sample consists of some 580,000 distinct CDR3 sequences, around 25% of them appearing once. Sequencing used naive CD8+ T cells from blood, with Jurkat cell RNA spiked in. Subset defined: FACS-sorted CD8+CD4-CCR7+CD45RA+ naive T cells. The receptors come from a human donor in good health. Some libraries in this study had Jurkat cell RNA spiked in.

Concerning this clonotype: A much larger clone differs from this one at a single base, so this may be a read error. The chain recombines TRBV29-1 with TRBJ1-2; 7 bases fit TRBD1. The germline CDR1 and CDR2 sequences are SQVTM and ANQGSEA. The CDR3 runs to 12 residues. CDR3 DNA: TGCAGCGTTGAAGGACAGGGCCCCGGCTACGCCTTC. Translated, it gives CSVEGQGPGYAF.

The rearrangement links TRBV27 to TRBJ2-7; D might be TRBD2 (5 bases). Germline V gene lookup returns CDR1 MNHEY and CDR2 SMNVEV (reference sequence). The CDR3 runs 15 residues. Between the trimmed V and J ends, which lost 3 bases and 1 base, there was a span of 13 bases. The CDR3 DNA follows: TGTGCCAGCAGTTTTGCGAGCGGAGTATCCTACGAGCAGTACTTC. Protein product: CASSFASGVSYEQYF.

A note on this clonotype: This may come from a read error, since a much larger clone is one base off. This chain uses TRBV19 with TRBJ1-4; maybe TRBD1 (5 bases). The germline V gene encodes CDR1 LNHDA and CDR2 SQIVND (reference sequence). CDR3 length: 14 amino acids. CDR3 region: CASSIAGVNEKLIF. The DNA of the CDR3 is TGTGCCAGTAGTATAGCGGGGGTTAATGAAAAACTGATTTTT.

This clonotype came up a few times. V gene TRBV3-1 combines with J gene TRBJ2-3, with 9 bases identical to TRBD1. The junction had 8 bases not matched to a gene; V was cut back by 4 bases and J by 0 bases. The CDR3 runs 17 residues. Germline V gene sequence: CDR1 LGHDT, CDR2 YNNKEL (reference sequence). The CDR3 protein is CASSPSDRGISTDTQYF. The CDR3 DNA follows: TGTGCCAGCAGCCCTTCGGACAGGGGAATTAGCACAGATACGCAGTATTTT.

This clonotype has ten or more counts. The CDR3 nucleotides are TGTGCCAGCAGTCCCCGCAGGGAAGGGGAGACCCAGTACTTC. Translated: CASSPRREGETQYF. The chain has TRBV28 and TRBJ2-5; possibly TRBD1 for D (5 bases). Germline V gene lookup returns CDR1 MDHEN and CDR2 SYDVKM. V was pared by 5 bases and J by 5 bases, with 15 bases between. This CDR3 region has 14 residues.

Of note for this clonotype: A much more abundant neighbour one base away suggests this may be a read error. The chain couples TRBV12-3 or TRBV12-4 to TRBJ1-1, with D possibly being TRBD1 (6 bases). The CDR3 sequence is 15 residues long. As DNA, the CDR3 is TGTGCCAGCAGTCAAGACGGGGGGCGCTACACTGAAACTTTCTTT. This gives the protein CASSQDGGRYTETFF.

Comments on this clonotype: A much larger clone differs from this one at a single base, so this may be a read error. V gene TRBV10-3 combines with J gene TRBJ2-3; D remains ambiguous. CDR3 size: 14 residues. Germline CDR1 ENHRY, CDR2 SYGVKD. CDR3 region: CAISDGPSPDTRYF. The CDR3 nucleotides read TGTGCCATCAGTGATGGCCCCTCACCAGATACGCGGTATTTT.

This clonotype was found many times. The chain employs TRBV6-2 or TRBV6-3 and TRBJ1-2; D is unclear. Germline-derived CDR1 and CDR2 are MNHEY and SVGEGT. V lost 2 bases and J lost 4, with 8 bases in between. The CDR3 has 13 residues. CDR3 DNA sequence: TGTGCCAGCAGTTACGGTCTGATCTATGGCTACACCTTC. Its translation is CASSYGLIYGYTF.

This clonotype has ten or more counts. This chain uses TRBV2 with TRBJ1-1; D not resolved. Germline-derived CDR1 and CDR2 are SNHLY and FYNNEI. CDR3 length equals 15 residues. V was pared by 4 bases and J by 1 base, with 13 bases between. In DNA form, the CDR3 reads TGTGCCAGCAGTGCTGAGGGCTTTAGGAACACTGAAGCTTTCTTT. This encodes CASSAEGFRNTEAFF.

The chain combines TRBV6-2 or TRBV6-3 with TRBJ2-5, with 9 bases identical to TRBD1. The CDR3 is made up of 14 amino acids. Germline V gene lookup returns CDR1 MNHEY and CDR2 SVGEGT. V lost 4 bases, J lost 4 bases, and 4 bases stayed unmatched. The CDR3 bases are TGTGCCAGCAGTTCCCAGACAGGGGGAGAGACCCAGTACTTC. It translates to CASSSQTGGETQYF.

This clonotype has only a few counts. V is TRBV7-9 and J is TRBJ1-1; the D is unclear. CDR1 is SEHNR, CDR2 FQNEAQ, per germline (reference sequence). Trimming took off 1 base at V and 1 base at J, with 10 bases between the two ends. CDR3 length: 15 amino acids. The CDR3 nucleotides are TGTGCCAGCAGCTTAGGATCATACAGGAACACTGAAGCTTTCTTT. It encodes CASSLGSYRNTEAFF.

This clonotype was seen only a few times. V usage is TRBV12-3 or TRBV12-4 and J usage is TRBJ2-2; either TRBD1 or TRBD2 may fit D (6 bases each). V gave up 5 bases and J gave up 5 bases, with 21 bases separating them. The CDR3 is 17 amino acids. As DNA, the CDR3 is TGTGCCAGCAGTAATCCAGGTGGGGGGCAAGTGACCGGGGAGCTGTTTTTT. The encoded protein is CASSNPGGGQVTGELFF.

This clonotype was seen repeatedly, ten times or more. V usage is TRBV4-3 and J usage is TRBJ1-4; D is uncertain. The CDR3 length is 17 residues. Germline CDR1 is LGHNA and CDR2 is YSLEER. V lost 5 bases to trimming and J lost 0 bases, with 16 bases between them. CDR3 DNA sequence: TGCGCCAGCAGCGATGTGGCACCAGAGACAACTAATGAAAAACTGTTTTTT. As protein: CASSDVAPETTNEKLFF.

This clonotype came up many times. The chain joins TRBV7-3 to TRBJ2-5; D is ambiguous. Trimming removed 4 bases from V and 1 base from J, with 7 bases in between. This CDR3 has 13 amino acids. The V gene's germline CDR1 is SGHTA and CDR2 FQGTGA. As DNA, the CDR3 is TGTGCCAGCAGCTCCCCGCCCCAAGAGACCCAGTACTTC. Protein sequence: CASSSPPQETQYF.

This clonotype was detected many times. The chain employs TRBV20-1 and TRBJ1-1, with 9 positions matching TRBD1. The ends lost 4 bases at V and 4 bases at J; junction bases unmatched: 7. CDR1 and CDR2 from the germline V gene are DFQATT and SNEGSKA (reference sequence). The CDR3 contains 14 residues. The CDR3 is CSAKGTGTGTEAFF. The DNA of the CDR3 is TGCAGTGCTAAGGGGACAGGGACGGGCACTGAAGCTTTCTTT.

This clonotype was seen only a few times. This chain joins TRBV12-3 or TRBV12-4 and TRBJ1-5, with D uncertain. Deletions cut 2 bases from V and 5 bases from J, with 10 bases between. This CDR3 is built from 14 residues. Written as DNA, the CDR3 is TGTGCCAGCAGTTTACGCATTGACGATCAGCCCCAGCATTTT. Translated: CASSLRIDDQPQHF.

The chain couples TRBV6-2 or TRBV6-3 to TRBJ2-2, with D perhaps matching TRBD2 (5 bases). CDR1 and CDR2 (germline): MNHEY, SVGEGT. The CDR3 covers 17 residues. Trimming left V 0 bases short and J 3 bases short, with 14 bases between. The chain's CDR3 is CASSYSRAEGDTGELFF. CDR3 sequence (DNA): TGTGCCAGCAGTTACTCAAGGGCAGAGGGAGACACCGGGGAGCTGTTTTTT.

The DNA for the CDR3 is TGTGCCAGCAGTTTTAAGGCAACCTACGAGCAGTACTTC. Its translation is CASSFKATYEQYF. The V gene is TRBV27, the J gene TRBJ2-7; the D is unclear. Germline assignment: CDR1 MNHEY and CDR2 SMNVEV (reference sequence). Trimming removed 3 bases at V and 2 bases at J, with 8 bases between. The CDR3 runs 13 residues.

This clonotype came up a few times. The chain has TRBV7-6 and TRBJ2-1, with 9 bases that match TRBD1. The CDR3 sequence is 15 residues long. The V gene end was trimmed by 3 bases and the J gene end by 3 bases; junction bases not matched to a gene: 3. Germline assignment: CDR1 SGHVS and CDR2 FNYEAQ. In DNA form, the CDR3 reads TGTGCCAGCAGCTTGCGACAGGGGGACTACAATGAGCAGTTCTTC. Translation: CASSLRQGDYNEQFF.

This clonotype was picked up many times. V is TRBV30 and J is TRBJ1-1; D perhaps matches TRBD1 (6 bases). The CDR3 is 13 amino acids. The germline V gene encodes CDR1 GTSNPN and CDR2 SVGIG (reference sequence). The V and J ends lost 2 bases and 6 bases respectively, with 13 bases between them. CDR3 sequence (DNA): TGTGCCTGGAGTCCGCAGGGGCTGGCTGAAGCTTTCTTT. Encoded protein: CAWSPQGLAEAFF.

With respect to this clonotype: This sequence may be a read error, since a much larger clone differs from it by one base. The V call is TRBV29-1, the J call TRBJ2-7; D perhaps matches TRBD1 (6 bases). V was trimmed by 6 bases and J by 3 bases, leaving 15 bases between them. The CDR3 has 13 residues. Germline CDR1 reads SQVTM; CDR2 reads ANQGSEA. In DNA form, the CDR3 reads TGCAGCGTCAGGGACAAGGGAAGCTACGAGCAGTACTTC. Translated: CSVRDKGSYEQYF.

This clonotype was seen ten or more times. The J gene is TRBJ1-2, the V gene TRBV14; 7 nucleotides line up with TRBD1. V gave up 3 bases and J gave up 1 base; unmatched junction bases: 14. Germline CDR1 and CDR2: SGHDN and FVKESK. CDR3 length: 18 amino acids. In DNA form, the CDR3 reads TGTGCCAGCAGCCAGGCCCCCTGGAGACAGGGCTTTAACTATGGCTACACCTTC. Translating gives CASSQAPWRQGFNYGYTF.

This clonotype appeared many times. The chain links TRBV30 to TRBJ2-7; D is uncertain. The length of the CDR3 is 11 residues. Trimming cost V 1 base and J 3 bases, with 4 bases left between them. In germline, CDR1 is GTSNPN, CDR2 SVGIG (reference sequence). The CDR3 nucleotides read TGTGCCTGGAGTGGGAGCTACGAGCAGTACTTC. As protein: CAWSGSYEQYF.

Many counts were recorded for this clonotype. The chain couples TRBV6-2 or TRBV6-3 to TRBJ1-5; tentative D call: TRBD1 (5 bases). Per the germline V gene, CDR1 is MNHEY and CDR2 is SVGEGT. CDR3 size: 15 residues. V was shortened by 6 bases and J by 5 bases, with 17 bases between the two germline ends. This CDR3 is CASSLLLGADQPQHF. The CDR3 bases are TGTGCCAGCAGCTTACTTTTAGGGGCTGATCAGCCCCAGCATTTT.

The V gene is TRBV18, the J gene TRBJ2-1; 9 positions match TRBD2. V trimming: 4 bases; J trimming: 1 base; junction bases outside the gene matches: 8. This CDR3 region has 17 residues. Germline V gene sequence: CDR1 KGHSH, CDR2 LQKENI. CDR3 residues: CASSLRGGEFSYNEQFF. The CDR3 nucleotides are TGTGCCAGCTCACTTCGCGGGGGGGAGTTTTCCTACAATGAGCAGTTCTTC.

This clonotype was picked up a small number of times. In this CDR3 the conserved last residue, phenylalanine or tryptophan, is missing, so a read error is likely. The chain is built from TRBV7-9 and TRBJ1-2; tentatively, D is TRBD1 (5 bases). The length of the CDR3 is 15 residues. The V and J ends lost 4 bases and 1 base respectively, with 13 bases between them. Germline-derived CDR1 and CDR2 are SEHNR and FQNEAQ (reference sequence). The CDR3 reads CASSSDRQFNYGYTS. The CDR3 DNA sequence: TGTGCCAGCAGCTCCGACCGACAGTTTAACTATGGCTACACCTCC.

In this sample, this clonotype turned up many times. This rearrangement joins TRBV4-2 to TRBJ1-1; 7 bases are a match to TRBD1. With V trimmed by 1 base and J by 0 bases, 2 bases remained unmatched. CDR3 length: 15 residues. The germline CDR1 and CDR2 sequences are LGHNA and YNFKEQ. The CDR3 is CASSQGGGLNTEAFF. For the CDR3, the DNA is TGTGCCAGCAGCCAAGGAGGGGGCTTGAACACTGAAGCTTTCTTT.

The DNA for the CDR3 is TGTGCCAGCAGCTTGGCCAGTGTCTACGAGCAGTACTTC. It encodes CASSLASVYEQYF. V and J are TRBV5-8 and TRBJ2-7; D is unclear. V lost 0 bases, J lost 3 bases, and 7 bases lay in between. The CDR3 consists of 13 residues. CDR1 and CDR2 from the germline V gene are SGHTS and YDEGEE.